These 27 T cell receptor beta chains originate from one sample sequenced in a study of STAT5B mutations in CD4+ large granular lymphocyte leukemia. Sequencing used immunoSEQ multiplex PCR; TCRdb keeps in-frame clones, though not all of them. The profile shows 25,000 to 35,000 clones, around 76% of them singletons. The sample consisted of CD4+ T cells from blood buffy coats. The receptors shown here come from a human donor in good health.

The count of this clone is one. The chain uses TRBV13 and TRBJ1-6; D is undetermined. Trimming cost V 6 bases and J 0 bases, with 6 bases left between them. This CDR3 spans 14 amino acids. CDR1 and CDR2 (germline): PRHDT, FYEKMQ (reference sequence). CDR3 nucleotide sequence: TGTGCCAGCAGGGGTAGCTCCTATAATTCACCCCTCCACTTT. Protein product: CASRGSSYNSPLHF.

The chain employs TRBV28 and TRBJ1-5, with a weak D call TRBD1 (6 bases). V lost 6 bases to trimming and J lost 6 bases, with 15 bases between them. Germline CDR1 MDHEN, CDR2 SYDVKM. The CDR3 spans 14 residues. The CDR3 nucleotides are TGTGCCAGCAGGACTCAGGGGCTCGGTCAGCCCCAGCATTTT. Translation: CASRTQGLGQPQHF.

V gene TRBV9 combines with J gene TRBJ2-1, with D perhaps TRBD2 (5 bases). V was clipped by 4 bases and J by 7 bases, with 9 bases between them. CDR3 length: 12 residues. Germline-derived CDR1 and CDR2 are SGDLS and YYNGEE. The CDR3 nucleotides read TGTGCCAGCAGCTGGCCGGGGAATGAGCAGTTCTTC. It encodes CASSWPGNEQFF. The full variable domain, its missing parts supplied by reference TRBV9 and TRBJ2-1, is DSGVTQTPKHLITATGQRVTLRCSPRSGDLSVYWYQQSLDQGLQFLIQYYNGEERAKGNILERFSAQQFPDLHSELNLSSLELGDSALYFCASSWPGNEQFFGPGTRLTVL.

V and J are TRBV7-2 and TRBJ2-3, with 13 bases identical to TRBD2. The J segment lost 4 bases and the V segment lost 5 bases, leaving 15 bases of the junction unmatched. The CDR3 contains 19 residues. Germline CDR1 and CDR2: SGHTA and FQGNSA. The CDR3 DNA sequence: TGTGCCAGCAGCGAAGGAGGGACTAGCGGGAATGCGGGCCCAGATACGCAGTATTTT. It translates to CASSEGGTSGNAGPDTQYF.

This clone has just a few counts. The rearrangement joins TRBV9 to TRBJ2-5; tentatively, D is TRBD2 (6 bases). In germline, CDR1 is SGDLS, CDR2 YYNGEE. The CDR3 has 15 amino acids. V lost 0 bases and J lost 3, with 12 bases in between. The CDR3 nucleotides are TGTGCCAGCAGCGTAGCTCATAGCGGAAAAGAGACCCAGTACTTC. It encodes CASSVAHSGKETQYF.

V and J are TRBV7-9 and TRBJ2-2; D is uncertain. CDR1 and CDR2 (germline): SEHNR, FQNEAQ (reference sequence). This CDR3 contains 11 residues. Trimming left V 3 bases short and J 8 bases short, with 4 bases between. The CDR3 here is CASSFVGELFF. The DNA of the CDR3 is TGTGCCAGCAGCTTCGTGGGGGAGCTGTTTTTT.

The chain recombines TRBV30 with TRBJ2-3; 10 positions agree with TRBD2. Germline V gene sequence: CDR1 GTSNPN, CDR2 SVGIG (reference sequence). The CDR3 consists of 14 residues. CDR3 sequence (DNA): TGTGCTGGTCGGGAGCGGGAGGGCCCAGATACGCAGTATTTT. Protein product: CAGREREGPDTQYF. Full variable domain (missing parts from reference TRBV30 and TRBJ2-3): SQTIHQWPATLVQPVGSPLSLECTVEGTSNPNLYWYRQAAGRGLQLLFYSVGIGQISSEVPQNLSASRPQDRQFILSSKKLLLSDSGFYLCAGREREGPDTQYFGPGTRLTVL.

This chain connects TRBV7-9 to TRBJ1-3; D ambiguous. CDR1 is SEHNR, CDR2 FQNEAQ, per germline (reference sequence). The CDR3 runs 15 residues. Trimming left V 7 bases short and J 3 bases short, with 16 bases between. CDR3 nucleotide sequence: TGTGCCAGCACCCCCGGGCGGGGTCTTGGAAACACCATATATTTT. Translation: CASTPGRGLGNTIYF. Full variable domain (rest looked up from reference TRBV7-9 and TRBJ1-3): DTGVSQNPRHKITKRGQNVTFRCDPISEHNRLYWYRQTLGQGPEFLTYFQNEAQLEKSRLLSDRFSAERPKGSFSTLEIQRTEQGDSAMYLCASTPGRGLGNTIYFGEGSWLTVV.

The chain uses TRBV7-2 and TRBJ2-1; tentatively, D is TRBD1 (6 bases). The CDR3 has 13 amino acids. Trimming pared 5 bases from V and 4 bases from J, leaving 9 bases between. Germline lookup yields CDR1 SGHTA and CDR2 FQGNSA. The CDR3 sequence: CASSLQGYNEQFF. CDR3 bases: TGTGCCAGCAGCCTACAGGGTTACAATGAGCAGTTCTTC.

The chain links TRBV19 to TRBJ2-4, with D unclear. The length of the CDR3 is 15 residues. The V and J ends lost 3 bases and 1 base respectively, with 10 bases between them. The germline V gene has CDR1 LNHDA and CDR2 SQIVND (reference sequence). The DNA of the CDR3 is TGTGCCAGTAGTATTAACAAGCCGGCCAAAAACATTCAGTACTTC. Protein product: CASSINKPAKNIQYF.

This clone was seen just once. The chain employs TRBV10-2 and TRBJ1-6; D is unclear. The CDR3 length is 13 residues. Germline V CDR1 and CDR2: WSHSY, SAAADI. Trimming left V 5 bases short and J 10 bases short, with 12 bases between. The CDR3 region is CASSSRVDSPLHF. The CDR3 DNA follows: TGCGCCAGCAGTTCGCGGGTGGACTCACCCCTCCACTTT.

In this sample, this clone turned up a few times. This chain links TRBV5-1 with TRBJ1-1, with a weak D call TRBD1 (5 bases). Trimming shortened V by 0 bases and J by 5 bases, and 11 bases separated the two germline ends. The CDR3 totals 14 residues. CDR1 and CDR2 (germline): SGHRS, YFSETQ. The CDR3 DNA is TGCGCCAGCAGCTTGGCCGGGGGGTTGACTGAAGCTTTCTTT. Its translation: CASSLAGGLTEAFF.

The J gene is TRBJ2-7, the V gene TRBV7-9; the match to TRBD2 covers 7 bases. The CDR3 contains 19 residues. Losses at the gene ends were 4 bases for V and 0 bases for J; bases not matched to a gene: 18. From germline, CDR1 is SEHNR and CDR2 FQNEAQ (reference sequence). CDR3 sequence (DNA): TGTGCCAGCAGCTCGCGCAAGACACATGTTCTAGCGGACTCCTACGAGCAGTACTTC. The encoded protein is CASSSRKTHVLADSYEQYF.

The chain recombines TRBV7-2 with TRBJ1-2; TRBD1 is a possible D gene (5 bases). Looked up from germline, CDR1 is SGHTA and CDR2 is FQGNSA. V was clipped by 5 bases and J by 6 bases, with 19 bases between them. The CDR3 totals 15 residues. For the CDR3, the DNA is TGTGCCAGCAGCCCTGACAGAAGAGGACGCGATGGCTACACCTTC. Residues: CASSPDRRGRDGYTF.

This clone was detected once. The chain employs TRBV7-8 and TRBJ2-2; possibly TRBD1 for D (6 bases). The CDR3 runs to 15 residues. Germline V gives CDR1 SGHVS, CDR2 FQNEAQ. V was trimmed by 2 bases and J by 4 bases, leaving 11 bases between them. CDR3 sequence (DNA): TGTGCCAGCAGCTTACGTGGACAGTTCACCGGGGAGCTGTTTTTT. It is translated as CASSLRGQFTGELFF. The full variable domain, its missing parts supplied by reference TRBV7-8 and TRBJ2-2, is GAGVSQSPRYKVAKRGQDVALRCDPISGHVSLFWYQQALGQGPEFLTYFQNEAQLDKSGLPSDRFFAERPEGSVSTLKIQRTQQEDSAVYLCASSLRGQFTGELFFGEGSRLTVL.

This clone was seen more than once but under ten times. The gene calls are TRBV10-3 and TRBJ1-1; D is unclear. V lost 0 bases to trimming and J lost 9 bases, with 8 bases between them. CDR1 and CDR2 from the germline V gene are ENHRY and SYGVKD. This CDR3 spans 12 amino acids. In nucleotides, the CDR3 is TGTGCCATCAGTGAGTCGAGAGTTAAAGCTTTCTTT. It translates to CAISESRVKAFF.

The chain combines TRBV7-9 with TRBJ2-7; 11 bases fit TRBD2. The trim removed 4 bases at V and 2 bases at J, leaving 10 bases unmatched. Germline V gene lookup returns CDR1 SEHNR and CDR2 FQNEAQ (reference sequence). The CDR3 length is 17 residues. The CDR3 spells CASSSGSGGAVTYEQYF. The CDR3 nucleotides are TGTGCCAGCAGCTCTGGTAGCGGGGGGGCCGTTACCTACGAGCAGTACTTC.

In the case of this clone: Other DNA sequences in this sample translate to the same CDR3. The V call is TRBV7-2, the J call TRBJ1-5; 9 bases are a match to TRBD1. CDR1 SGHTA and CDR2 FQGNSA come from the germline V gene. V lost 3 bases, J lost 5 bases, and 5 bases stayed unmatched. CDR3 length equals 15 residues. The CDR3 DNA sequence: TGTGCCAGCAGCTTTCGAACAGGGGGCGATCAGCCCCAGCATTTT. This sequence encodes CASSFRTGGDQPQHF. The full variable domain, with the rest looked up from reference TRBV7-2 and TRBJ1-5, is GAGVSQSPSNKVTEKGKDVELRCDPISGHTALYWYRQSLGQGLEFLIYFQGNSAPDKSGLPSDRFSAERTGGSVSTLTIQRTQQEDSAVYLCASSFRTGGDQPQHFGDGTRLSIL.

This chain uses TRBV5-4 with TRBJ2-5, with D tentatively TRBD1 or TRBD2 (6 bases each). Trimming took off 4 bases at V and 5 bases at J, with 21 bases between the two ends. CDR3 size: 16 residues. Germline values: CDR1 SGHNT, CDR2 YYREEE (reference sequence). As DNA, the CDR3 is TGTGCCAGCAGCCTAGGGGGAGGAGGCATTGTGGAGACCCAGTACTTC. This gives the protein CASSLGGGGIVETQYF.

The V call is TRBV21-1, the J call TRBJ2-5. TRBV21-1 is recorded as a pseudogene. This CDR3 spans 12 amino acids. CDR3 loop: CASSKKDETQYF. For the CDR3, the DNA is TGTGCCAGCAGCAAAAAAGACGAGACCCAGTACTTC.

The chain is built from TRBV28 and TRBJ2-3; 7 nucleotides match TRBD2. This CDR3 spans 15 amino acids. Trimming removed 3 bases from V and 2 bases from J; junction bases left unmatched: 5. Germline CDR1 is MDHEN and CDR2 is SYDVKM. The CDR3 DNA reads TGTGCCAGCAGTTTTGAGCGGGGAGTCACAGATACGCAGTATTTT. Encoded protein: CASSFERGVTDTQYF.

This clone was recorded a few times. This sequence joins TRBV30 and TRBJ1-5, with D unresolved. Trimming cost V 4 bases and J 5 bases, with 15 bases left between them. CDR1 is GTSNPN, CDR2 SVGIG, per germline (reference sequence). The CDR3 totals 14 residues. CDR3 in DNA: TGTGCCTGGAATGGACCCGGGCGGCATCAGCCCCAGCATTTT. It translates to CAWNGPGRHQPQHF.

This clone was observed a few times. This rearrangement joins TRBV30 to TRBJ2-3, with a tentative D call TRBD2 (6 bases). Germline CDR1 is GTSNPN and CDR2 is SVGIG (reference sequence). This CDR3 is 14 amino acids long. V lost 6 bases to trimming and J lost 0 bases, with 13 bases between them. CDR3: CACSSGLSTDTQYF. The CDR3 DNA sequence: TGTGCCTGCTCCTCGGGACTCAGCACAGATACGCAGTATTTT. The entire variable domain, with the rest obtained from reference TRBV30 and TRBJ2-3, is as follows: SQTIHQWPATLVQPVGSPLSLECTVEGTSNPNLYWYRQAAGRGLQLLFYSVGIGQISSEVPQNLSASRPQDRQFILSSKKLLLSDSGFYLCACSSGLSTDTQYFGPGTRLTVL.

The rearrangement links TRBV10-2 to TRBJ2-1, with TRBD2 identical over 9 bases. The CDR3 has 15 residues. Germline values: CDR1 WSHSY, CDR2 SAAADI. After removal of 3 bases from V and 4 bases from J, the junction contained 4 bases not matched to a gene. The CDR3 DNA reads TGCGCCAGCAGTGAAGGAGCGGGGGGATACAATGAGCAGTTCTTC. It specifies CASSEGAGGYNEQFF.

V and J are TRBV7-6 and TRBJ2-5; 11 bases agree with TRBD2. The CDR3 runs to 16 residues. The J segment lost 3 bases and the V segment lost 2 bases, leaving 5 bases of the junction unmatched. Germline assignment: CDR1 SGHVS and CDR2 FNYEAQ. CDR3 in amino acids: CASSLLLAGVKETQYF. Written as DNA, the CDR3 is TGTGCCAGCAGCTTATTACTAGCGGGAGTAAAAGAGACCCAGTACTTC.

This clone has just one count. This chain uses TRBV7-8 with TRBJ2-1; the match to TRBD2 covers 7 bases. Trimming removed 0 bases from V and 3 bases from J; junction bases left unmatched: 8. Per the germline V gene, CDR1 is SGHVS and CDR2 is FQNEAQ. The CDR3 has 17 amino acids. The CDR3 nucleotides read TGTGCCAGCAGCTTAGCCCCCACTAGCGCGAACTACAATGAGCAGTTCTTC. Encoded protein: CASSLAPTSANYNEQFF.

The chain is built from TRBV5-4 and TRBJ2-2; 7 positions match TRBD2. V lost 7 bases and J lost 7; bases outside the gene matches: 13. Germline assignment: CDR1 SGHNT and CDR2 YYREEE (reference sequence). There are 15 residues in the CDR3. The CDR3, as DNA: TGTGCCAGCGCTCCGGGACTAAGGAGTATCGGGGAGCTGTTTTTT. Protein product: CASAPGLRSIGELFF.